This entry concerns a single T cell receptor beta chain. This clone's antigen is unknown. Base qualities are not provided; no much larger clone lies one nucleotide away. Libraries were prepared through the immunoSEQ multiplex PCR assay. The multiplex PCR relied on a mix of 60 forward primers for TCR Vbeta segments and 13 reverse primers for TCR Jbeta segments. Amplification of the CDR3 region of rearranged TCR beta genes was performed with a multiplex PCR assay on genomic DNA. Amplified TCR beta libraries were sequenced as 87-base-pair reads on the Illumina HiSeq System. As for the authors' bioinformatics: A later analysis tallied 75 million to 85 million unique TCR beta chains across the approximately 670 repertoires, and about 12 million of those chains were shared by two or more donors. A nearest-neighbor algorithm error-corrected the raw reads and collapsed the reads into unique sequences, merging closely related sequences to remove PCR and sequencing errors. CDR3 sequences were aligned to IMGT reference sequences to assign V, D and J gene segments. Each retained sequence needed at least a six-nucleotide match to both a V gene segment and a J gene segment. Rearrangements were called productive when the CDR3 lacked stop codons and stayed in frame with V and J; all others were non-productive. CDR3 was defined according to IMGT convention as the region running from the second conserved V-encoded cysteine to the conserved J-encoded phenylalanine. Sequences without an unambiguous match to a single V gene segment were excluded from the earlier analysis of several hundred of the donors. In an earlier analysis of several hundred of the donors, V segments were called functional above 56.7% productive rearrangements and were called segregating when the between-donor standard deviation exceeded 5%. A statistical classification framework was built for diagnosing cytomegalovirus status from the catalog of TCR beta chain sequences. V and J gene assignment, in a later analysis, came from comparing TCR nucleotide sequences with IMGT/GENE-DB human TR gene sequences. A later analysis assigned CDR3 sequences and most-parsimonious VDJ recombination scenarios with the TCRdist pipeline. In a later analysis, each TCR beta chain was defined by its CDR3 amino acid sequence together with its V-gene family, and reads without a unique V-gene family were excluded. A later analysis removed several hundred highly shared, low-generation-probability nucleotide sequences to deal with suspected cross-contamination and a sequencing artifact. In a later analysis, a clonal expansion index was calculated for each public chain from normalized within-repertoire ranks of inferred template counts. Generation probabilities in a later analysis came from a VDJ recombination model fitted to out-of-frame rearrangements, and those results were checked against IGoR. In a later analysis, hypergeometric tests were used to score TCR-TCR, TCR-HLA and TCR-CMV co-occurrence, with a repertoire-size bias correction applied to TCR pairs. To estimate false discovery rates, a later analysis permuted the HLA or CMV assignments 20 times. In a later analysis, co-occurring TCRs were grouped using DBSCAN, and TCRdist sequence similarity was added for clustering within HLA-allele-positive subsets. Repertoires with fewer than 30,000 or more than 120,000 public chains, plus five repertoires with anomalous nucleotide sharing, were excluded from co-occurrence clustering. TCRdb provides this immuneACCESS table in a form limited to in-frame rearrangements. Some clones are lacking; in checked studies, under half of them reflect an unresolved V gene, and why the rest are absent is not known. That table furnishes V, J and clone size, whereas the DNA furnished D and trimming. Across this sample there are around 180,000 clones, with roughly 70% seen only once. Around 1.5% of the sample lies in the top ten.

The CDR3 numbers 15 residues from cysteine through phenylalanine. The entry retains the CDR3 DNA only, 45 bases that are in frame from base 1. Trimming takes 5 bases from V and 4 bases from J, and the germline ends sit 17 bases apart. CDR1 MNHNS and CDR2 SASEGT were looked up in the germline V gene. This sample is part of a study of cytomegalovirus exposure and HLA in healthy donors (dated by TCRdb to the late 2010s). Study-wide context: According to an earlier analysis of 587 of the donors, about 180 million T cells yielded roughly 110 million unique TCR beta sequences and about 280 Gb of sequence data. The number of donors typed differed by locus, with roughly 620-630 for A, B, C, DRB1 and DQB1, 522 for DQA1, under 610 for DPA1, and around 430 for DPB1. The aim of the study was to test whether cataloging public T cell receptors could identify signatures of past pathogen exposure. Of the 398 genotyped donors, over 65% fell in the genetic ancestry cluster associated with self-reported Caucasian donors. Rather than drawing on any new phenotypic data, the later analysis identified candidate immune exposures from TCR beta sequences and the way those sequences occurred across donors. Donor age, sex, ethnicity and CMV serostatus were compiled alongside the repertoire data. A separate validation cohort of more than 100 different subjects was used in addition to the 666-subject first cohort. HLA typing covered class I and class II loci at four-digit resolution. To decide whether each TCR beta V gene segment behaved as functional or pseudogenic, an earlier analysis of approximately 600 of the donors relied on high-throughput TCR beta sequencing. To study patterns of TCR occurrence, a later analysis re-analyzed previously published TCR beta repertoires from 600 to 750 donors and added high-resolution HLA genotyping. The study used immunosequencing to profile the T cell repertoires of approximately 630 subjects and linked those repertoires to cytomegalovirus serostatus. An early release covering approximately 600 HLA-typed donors comprised about 300 gigabases of sequencing data and 85 million or so unique TCR sequences. To predict cytomegalovirus infection status, the study brought together high-throughput TCR immunosequencing, statistical association of individual TCRs with disease status, and machine learning. Among 398 genotyped donors of the cohort, an average of about 240,000 unique TCR beta nucleotide sequences were sequenced per donor, about a sixth of them non-productive. Because of strong linkage in the cohort, roughly five DR-DQ haplotypes were treated as single units for association and clustering. Every discovery cohort repertoire had been produced on one sequencing platform. In a later genetic analysis, genome-wide SNP genotypes for about three fifths of the roughly 670 donors were used, and that subset was treated as a discovery cohort.

The cohort comprised fewer than 700 healthy bone marrow donors. At the time of sampling, all cohort members were nominally healthy, though unrecorded immune exposures were likely present. The donor tested CMV seronegative and was one of the 352 seronegative cohort members. A peripheral blood sample was collected from each donor, and TCR beta sequencing was performed on peripheral blood mononuclear cells. The Qiagen DNeasy Blood Extraction Kit was used to extract genomic DNA from the blood cell samples. Results the study describes overall, beyond this receptor: In vitro tests confirmed that a few of the cytomegalovirus-associated TCR beta chains recognize cytomegalovirus antigens. When HLA alleles, especially DR and DQ, strongly co-occurred, attributing TCR associations to individual alleles was difficult. According to a later analysis, parvovirus B19, influenza, CMV and Epstein-Barr virus appeared linked to several top co-occurrence clusters. A later genetic analysis associated a missense DCLRE1C variant with V-gene and J-gene trimming of TCR beta chains, and an independent cohort replicated the association. Presence/absence analyses assumed roughly uniform sequencing depth across donors, an assumption that may not hold. In a later analysis, the rate of TCR association differed among HLA loci, with DRB1 alleles having the most associated TCRs and HLA-C alleles having the fewest. A later genetic analysis reported fewer N-insertions in productive TCRs among donors in an Asian-associated ancestry cluster than the roughly 700-donor mean. In a later analysis, 15,000 to 20,000 TCR beta sequences were associated with specific HLA alleles at a false discovery rate of 0.05. Because HLA typing was unavailable for some donors at each locus, only the typed subset was used in association tests. The earlier analysis of 587 of the donors excluded 15 to 20 rarely observed V segments, including chromosome 9 orphons, because counts were too low. Immune exposure information for the cohort was limited to CMV serostatus. Compared with equally common non-associated chains, HLA-associated TCR beta chains in a later analysis were more clonally expanded and had lower generation probabilities. Correlated functional status among segregating V segments might be attributable to linkage disequilibrium, but an unknown experimental factor could not be ruled out. Across donors, most TCR sequences were observed very rarely, whereas some public TCRs were present in many individuals. The 87-base-pair reads could not distinguish some IMGT-functional V segments, including TRBV6-2 and TRBV6-3, so those segments were excluded. In the study, 150 to 200 TCR beta chains were listed as associated with cytomegalovirus. According to a later analysis, most CMV-associated TCR beta chains appeared to be HLA-restricted, and the HLA associations seemed to be driven largely by CMV exposure. A further reported finding was that TCR beta sequences accurately predicted the HLA-A and HLA-B alleles for most subjects in the first cohort. The authors suggested that the approach could potentially be extended to other disease states and immunological phenotypes. The sequencing pipeline was judged likely to have produced a cluster of highly shared sequence variants as a technical artifact. This cohort had only TCR beta chains sequenced, and the lack of alpha or paired-chain data limited which features could be detected. Cytomegalovirus status was reported to be diagnosed by the classifier with high specificity and sensitivity in both the original and validation cohorts. Broadly in line with IMGT annotations, most TCR beta V segments showed up in productive rearrangements about 90% or about 30% of the time in an earlier analysis of several hundred of the donors.

The chain couples TRBV6-1 to TRBJ1-2; the D gene is possibly TRBD1, with 5 bases matching. This clonotype originated in a girl aged 5-17 years in good health and CMV-seronegative. Sequencing was performed on PBMCs. In nucleotides, the sequence is TGTGCCAGCAGTACGAGCCCCCAGGGTGGCTATGGCTACACCTTC. This is translated as CASSTSPQGGYGYTF.